This TCR beta chain derives from a study of control samples from healthy donors and cancer patients. V lost 6 bases to trimming and J lost 7 bases, with 12 bases between them. The CDR3 has 11 amino acids. Germline-derived CDR1 and CDR2 are SQVTM and ANQGSEA. TCRdb's copy holds only in-frame clones and misses some; the assay was immunoSEQ multiplex PCR. The profile covers 65,000 to 90,000 clones, with 94% appearing a single time and 2.5% to 3% taken by the ten largest. This clone is a singleton in its sample. Sequencing input: blood. This receptor was identified in a woman aged 25 to 39 in good health. This chain uses TRBV29-1 with TRBJ1-2; D call uncertain. CDR3 in amino acids: CSVAIVGGYTF. In nucleotides, the CDR3 is TGCAGCGTCGCTATTGTCGGTGGCTACACCTTC. The full variable domain, with the rest looked up from reference TRBV29-1 and TRBJ1-2, is SAVISQKPSRDICQRGTSLTIQCQVDSQVTMMFWYRQQPGQSLTLIATANQGSEATYESGFVIDKFPISRPNLTFSTLTVSNMSPEDSSIYLCSVAIVGGYTFGSGTRLTVV.